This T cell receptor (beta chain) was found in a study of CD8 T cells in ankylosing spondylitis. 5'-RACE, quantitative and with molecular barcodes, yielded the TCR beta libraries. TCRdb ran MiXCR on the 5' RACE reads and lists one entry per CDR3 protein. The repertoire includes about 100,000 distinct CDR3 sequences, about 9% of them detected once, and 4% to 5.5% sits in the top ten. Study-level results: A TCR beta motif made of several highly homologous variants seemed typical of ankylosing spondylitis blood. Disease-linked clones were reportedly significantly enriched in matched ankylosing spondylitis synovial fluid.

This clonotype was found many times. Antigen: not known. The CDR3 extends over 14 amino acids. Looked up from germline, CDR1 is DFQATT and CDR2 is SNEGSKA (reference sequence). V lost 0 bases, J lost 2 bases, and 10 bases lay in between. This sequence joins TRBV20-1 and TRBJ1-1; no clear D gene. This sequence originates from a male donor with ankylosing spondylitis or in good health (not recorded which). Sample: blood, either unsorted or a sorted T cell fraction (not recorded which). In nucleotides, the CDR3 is TGCAGTGCTAGAGACGAACTAGAAAACACTGAAGCTTTCTTT. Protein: CSARDELENTEAFF.